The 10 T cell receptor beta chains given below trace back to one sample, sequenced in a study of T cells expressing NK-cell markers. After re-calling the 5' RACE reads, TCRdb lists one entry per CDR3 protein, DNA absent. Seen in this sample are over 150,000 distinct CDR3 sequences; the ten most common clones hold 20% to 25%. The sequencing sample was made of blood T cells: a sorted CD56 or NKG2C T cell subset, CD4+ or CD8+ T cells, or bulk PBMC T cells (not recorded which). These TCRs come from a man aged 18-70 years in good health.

This CDR3 is CASSPLHRQGGETQYF. This chain links TRBV3-1 with TRBJ2-5; TCRdb names TRBD1, which stays unverified in the absence of DNA. Germline V gene sequence: CDR1 LGHDT, CDR2 YNNKEL (reference sequence). The CDR3 covers 16 residues.

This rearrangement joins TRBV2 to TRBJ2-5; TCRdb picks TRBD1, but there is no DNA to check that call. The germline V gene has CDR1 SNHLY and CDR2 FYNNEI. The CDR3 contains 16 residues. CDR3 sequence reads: CASSEVYGGLQETQYF.

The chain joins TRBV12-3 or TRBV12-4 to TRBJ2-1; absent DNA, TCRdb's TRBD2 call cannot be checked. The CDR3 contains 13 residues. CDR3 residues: CASSPGLAGGQFF.

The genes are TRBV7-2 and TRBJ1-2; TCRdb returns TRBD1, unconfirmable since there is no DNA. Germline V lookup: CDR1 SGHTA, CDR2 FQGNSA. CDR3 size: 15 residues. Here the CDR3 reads CASSLVATGIYGYTF. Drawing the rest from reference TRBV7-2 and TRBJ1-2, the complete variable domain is GAGVSQSPSNKVTEKGKDVELRCDPISGHTALYWYRQSLGQGLEFLIYFQGNSAPDKSGLPSDRFSAERTGGSVSTLTIQRTQQEDSAVYLCASSLVATGIYGYTFGSGTRLTVV.

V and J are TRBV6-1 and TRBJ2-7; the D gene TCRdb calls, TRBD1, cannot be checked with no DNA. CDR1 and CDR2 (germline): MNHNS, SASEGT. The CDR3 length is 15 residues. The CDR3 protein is CASSRPRDSPYEQYF.

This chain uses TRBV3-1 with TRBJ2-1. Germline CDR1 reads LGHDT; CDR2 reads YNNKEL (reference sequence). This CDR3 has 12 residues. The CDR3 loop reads CASSQWVNEQFF.

This chain's CDR3 is CASRARQRPYEQYF. V and J are TRBV6-1 and TRBJ2-7; TCRdb proposes TRBD1, but this gene call is untestable without DNA. CDR1 MNHNS and CDR2 SASEGT come from the germline V gene. The CDR3 consists of 14 residues.

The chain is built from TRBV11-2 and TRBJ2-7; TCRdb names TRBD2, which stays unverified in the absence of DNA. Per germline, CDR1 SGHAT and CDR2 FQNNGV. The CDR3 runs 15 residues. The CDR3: CASSLEAGKAYEQYF.

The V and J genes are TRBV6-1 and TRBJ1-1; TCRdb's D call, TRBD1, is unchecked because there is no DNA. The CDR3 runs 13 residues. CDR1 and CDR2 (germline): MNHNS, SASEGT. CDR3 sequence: CAWPGIGVTEAFF.

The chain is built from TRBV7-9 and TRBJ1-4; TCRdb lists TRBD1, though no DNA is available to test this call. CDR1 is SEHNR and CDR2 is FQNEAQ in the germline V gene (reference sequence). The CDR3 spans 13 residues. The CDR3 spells CASAQGNNEKLFF.